Given below is one TCR beta chain in context. Living in about two dozen US areas, the participants were between roughly 18 and 95 years of age. Assignments of participants to cohorts depended upon their own reported clinical history. In Cohort 3, a recovered donor had either two negative PCRs, clearance, or symptom resolution. The method was immunoSEQ multiplex PCR; TCRdb's version includes in-frame clones alone and lacks a portion of them. This table has approximately 230,000 clones, about 89% appearing once. The record originates from a study of blood T cell repertoires in COVID-19. For the study at large: The samples span acute and convalescent COVID-19 from the United States, Italy and Spain.

This clonotype originated in a woman in her 30s who had recovered from COVID-19. Source material: PBMCs or T cells enriched from blood (not recorded which).

The CDR3 DNA follows: TGTGCCAGCAGCCACGCGACAGGGGCTAATTCACCCCTCCACTTT. Its protein is CASSHATGANSPLHF. The chain is built from TRBV14 and TRBJ1-6, with TRBD1 identical over 8 bases. In germline, CDR1 is SGHDN, CDR2 FVKESK. The CDR3 has 15 amino acids. The V segment lost 3 bases and the J segment 6 bases; nucleotides outside the gene matches: 4.